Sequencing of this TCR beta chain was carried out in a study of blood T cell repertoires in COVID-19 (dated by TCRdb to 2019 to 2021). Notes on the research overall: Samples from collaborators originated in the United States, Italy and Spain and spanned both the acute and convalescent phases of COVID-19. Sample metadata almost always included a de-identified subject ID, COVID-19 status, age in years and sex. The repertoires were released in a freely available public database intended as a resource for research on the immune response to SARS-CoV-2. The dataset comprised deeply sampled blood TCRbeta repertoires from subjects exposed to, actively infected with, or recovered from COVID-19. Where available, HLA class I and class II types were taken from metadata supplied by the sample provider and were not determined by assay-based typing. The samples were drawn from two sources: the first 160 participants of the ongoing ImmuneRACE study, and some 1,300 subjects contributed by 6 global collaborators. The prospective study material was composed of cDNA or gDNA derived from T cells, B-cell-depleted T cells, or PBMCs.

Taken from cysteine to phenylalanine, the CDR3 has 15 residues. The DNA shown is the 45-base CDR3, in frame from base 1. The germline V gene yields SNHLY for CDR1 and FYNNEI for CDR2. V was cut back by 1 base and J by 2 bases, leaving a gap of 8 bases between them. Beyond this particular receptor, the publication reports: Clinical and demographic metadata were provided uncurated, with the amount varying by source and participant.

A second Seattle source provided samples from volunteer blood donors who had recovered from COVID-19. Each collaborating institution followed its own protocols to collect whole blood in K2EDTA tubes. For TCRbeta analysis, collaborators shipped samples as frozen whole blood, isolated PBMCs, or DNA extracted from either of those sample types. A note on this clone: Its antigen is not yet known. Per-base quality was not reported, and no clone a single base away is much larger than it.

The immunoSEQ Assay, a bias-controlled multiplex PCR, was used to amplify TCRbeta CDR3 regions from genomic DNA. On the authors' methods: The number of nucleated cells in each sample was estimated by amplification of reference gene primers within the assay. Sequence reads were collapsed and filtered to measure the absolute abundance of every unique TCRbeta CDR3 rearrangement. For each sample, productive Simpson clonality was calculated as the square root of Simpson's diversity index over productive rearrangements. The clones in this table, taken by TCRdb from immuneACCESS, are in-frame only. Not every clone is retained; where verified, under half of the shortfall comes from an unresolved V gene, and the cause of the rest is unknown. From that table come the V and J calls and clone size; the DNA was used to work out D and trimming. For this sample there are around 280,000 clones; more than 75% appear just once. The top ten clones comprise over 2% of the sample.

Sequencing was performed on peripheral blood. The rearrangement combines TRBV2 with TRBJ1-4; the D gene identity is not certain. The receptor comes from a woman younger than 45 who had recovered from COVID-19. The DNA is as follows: TGTGCCAGCAGTGAAGGAGAGGCTACTAATGAAAAACTGTTTTTT. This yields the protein CASSEGEATNEKLFF.